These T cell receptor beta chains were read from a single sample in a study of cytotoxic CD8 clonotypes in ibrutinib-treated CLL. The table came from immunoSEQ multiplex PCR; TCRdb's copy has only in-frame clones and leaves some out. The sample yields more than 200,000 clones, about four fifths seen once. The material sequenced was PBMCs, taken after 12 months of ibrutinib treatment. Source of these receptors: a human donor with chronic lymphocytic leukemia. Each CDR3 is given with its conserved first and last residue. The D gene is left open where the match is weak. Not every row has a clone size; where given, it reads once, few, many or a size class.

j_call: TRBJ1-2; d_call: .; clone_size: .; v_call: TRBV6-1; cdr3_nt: TGTGCCAGTAAGGGACCGGACAGCCCACGGGGTGGCTACACCTTC; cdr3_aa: CASKGPDSPRGGYTF
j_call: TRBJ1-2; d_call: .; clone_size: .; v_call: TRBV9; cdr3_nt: TGTGCCAGCAGCGTAGGGATAGGAGACTATGGCTACACCTTC; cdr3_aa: CASSVGIGDYGYTF
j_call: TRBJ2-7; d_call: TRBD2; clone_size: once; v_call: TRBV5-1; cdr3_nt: TGCGCCAGCAGCTTGGGCGCGGGAGGGTTCTCCTACGAGCAGTACTTC; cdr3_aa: CASSLGAGGFSYEQYF
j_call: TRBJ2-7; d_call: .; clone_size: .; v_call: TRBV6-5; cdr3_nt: TGTGCCAGCAGCCCCTCCCGGGGTAAGCCCTACGAGCAGTACTTC; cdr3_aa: CASSPSRGKPYEQYF
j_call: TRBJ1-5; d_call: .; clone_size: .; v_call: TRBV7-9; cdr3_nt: TGTGCCAGCAGTAAAAAAGGGGGGCCCGGGGATCAGCCCCAGCATTTT; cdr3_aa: CASSKKGGPGDQPQHF
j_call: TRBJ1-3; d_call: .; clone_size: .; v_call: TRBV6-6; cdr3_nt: TGTGCCAGCAGTGATTTTGGAGCTGGAAACACCATATATTTT; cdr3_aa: CASSDFGAGNTIYF
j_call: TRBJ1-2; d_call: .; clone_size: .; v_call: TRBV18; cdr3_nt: TGTGCCAGCTCACCACCGGGATGGGATGGCTACACCTTC; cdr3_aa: CASSPPGWDGYTF
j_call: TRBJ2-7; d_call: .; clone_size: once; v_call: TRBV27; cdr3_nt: TGTGCCAGCAGTTTAAGGCACAGTTACGAGCAGTACTTC; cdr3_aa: CASSLRHSYEQYF
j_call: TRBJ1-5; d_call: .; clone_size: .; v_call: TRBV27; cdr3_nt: TGTGCCAGCAGTTTTAACGGCCAGCCCCAGCATTTT; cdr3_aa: CASSFNGQPQHF
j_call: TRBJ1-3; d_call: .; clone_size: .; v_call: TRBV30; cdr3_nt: TGTGCCGTCCTCAGGAGCCGCTCTGGAAACACCATATATTTT; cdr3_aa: CAVLRSRSGNTIYF
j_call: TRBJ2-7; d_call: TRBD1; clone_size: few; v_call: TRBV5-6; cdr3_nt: TGTGCCAGCAGCCCCCAGGACAGGTTTAACGAGCAGTACTTC; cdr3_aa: CASSPQDRFNEQYF
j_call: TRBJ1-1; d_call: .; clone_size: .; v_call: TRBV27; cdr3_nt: TGTGCCAGCAGTTCCCTGTTCCACACTGAAGCTTTCTTT; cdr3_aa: CASSSLFHTEAFF
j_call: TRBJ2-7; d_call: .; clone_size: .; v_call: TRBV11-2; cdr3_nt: TGTGCCAGCAGCTCACTGATCCTCTACGAGCAGTACTTC; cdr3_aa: CASSSLILYEQYF
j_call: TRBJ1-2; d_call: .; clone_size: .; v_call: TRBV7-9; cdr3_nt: TGTGCCAGCAGCCTAACGGGCAGGGGTCCTAATGGCTACACCTTC; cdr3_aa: CASSLTGRGPNGYTF
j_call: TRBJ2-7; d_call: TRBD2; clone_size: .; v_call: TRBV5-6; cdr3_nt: TGTGCCAGCAGCTTGTTAGGGGGACTAGCGGGAGTCGAGCAGTACTTC; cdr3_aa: CASSLLGGLAGVEQYF
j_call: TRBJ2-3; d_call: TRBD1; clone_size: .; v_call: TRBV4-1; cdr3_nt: TGCGCCAGCAGCCAAGATCATAAGGACAGGGTAACGGATACGCAGTATTTT; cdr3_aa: CASSQDHKDRVTDTQYF
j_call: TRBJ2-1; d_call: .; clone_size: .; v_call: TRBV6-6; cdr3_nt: TGTGCCAGCAGTTATTCCCAAGGGGGTGAGCAGTTCTTC; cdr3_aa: CASSYSQGGEQFF
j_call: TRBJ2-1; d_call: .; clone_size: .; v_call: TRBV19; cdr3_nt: TGTGCCAGTAGTATATCGCCCGGGTTTTCCTACAATGAGCAGTTCTTC; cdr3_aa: CASSISPGFSYNEQFF
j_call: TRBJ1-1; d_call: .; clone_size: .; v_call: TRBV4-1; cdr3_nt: TGCGCCAGCAGCACCCGGGAGGACACTGAAGCTTTCTTT; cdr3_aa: CASSTREDTEAFF
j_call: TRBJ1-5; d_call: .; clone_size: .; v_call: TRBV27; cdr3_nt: TGTGCCAGCAGTTTAACCATACGGCCCGATCAGCCCCAGCATTTT; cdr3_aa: CASSLTIRPDQPQHF
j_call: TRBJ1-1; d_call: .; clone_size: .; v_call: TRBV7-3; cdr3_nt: TGTGCCAGCAGCTTAGGGGGTTCGAACACTGAAGCTTTCTTT; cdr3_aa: CASSLGGSNTEAFF
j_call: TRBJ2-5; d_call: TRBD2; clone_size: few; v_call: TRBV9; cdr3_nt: TGTGCCAGCAGCGTACTAGCGGGGGAAACAGAGACCCAGTACTTC; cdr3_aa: CASSVLAGETETQYF
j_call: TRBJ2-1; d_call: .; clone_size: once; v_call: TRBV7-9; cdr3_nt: TGTGCCAGCAGCTTAAGTAGCGGCAATGAGCAGTTCTTC; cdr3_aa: CASSLSSGNEQFF
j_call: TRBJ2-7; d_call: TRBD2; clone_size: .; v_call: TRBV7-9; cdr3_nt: TGTGCCAGCAGCGAAGAGCGGGAGGGCCTTACCTACGAGCAGTACTTC; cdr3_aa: CASSEEREGLTYEQYF
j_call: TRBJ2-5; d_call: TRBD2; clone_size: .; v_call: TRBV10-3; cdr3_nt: TGTGCCATCAGACCGGGACTAGAAGAGACCCAGTACTTC; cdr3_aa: CAIRPGLEETQYF
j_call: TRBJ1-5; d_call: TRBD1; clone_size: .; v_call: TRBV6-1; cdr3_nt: TGTGCCAGCAGTGAATCGGGCTACAGGGGGCAGGCCCAGCATTTT; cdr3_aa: CASSESGYRGQAQHF
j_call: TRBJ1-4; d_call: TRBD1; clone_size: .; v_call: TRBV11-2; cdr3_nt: TGTGCCAGCAGCTTAGGACAGGGAGAGGGAAAACTGTTTTTT; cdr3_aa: CASSLGQGEGKLFF
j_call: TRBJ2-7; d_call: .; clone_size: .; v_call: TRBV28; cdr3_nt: TGTGCCAGCAGTTTTGACCTCCCCTACGAGCAGTACTTC; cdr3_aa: CASSFDLPYEQYF
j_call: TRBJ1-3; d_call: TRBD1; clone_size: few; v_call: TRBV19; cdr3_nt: TGTGCCAGTAGTGGGACAGGGGCCGGCTCTGGAAACACCATATATTTT; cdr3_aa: CASSGTGAGSGNTIYF
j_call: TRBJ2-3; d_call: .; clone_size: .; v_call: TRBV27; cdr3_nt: TGTGCCAGCCGATTGGGCTATAGCACAGATACGCAGTATTTT; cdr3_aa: CASRLGYSTDTQYF
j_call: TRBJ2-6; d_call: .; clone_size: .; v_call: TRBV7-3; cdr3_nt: TGTGCCAGCAGCCTAGGGGTTGGGGCCAACGTCCTGACTTTC; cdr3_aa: CASSLGVGANVLTF
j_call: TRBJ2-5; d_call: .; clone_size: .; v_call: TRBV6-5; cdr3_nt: TGTGCCAGCAGTTACGCAAAGACCCAGTACTTC; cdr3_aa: CASSYAKTQYF
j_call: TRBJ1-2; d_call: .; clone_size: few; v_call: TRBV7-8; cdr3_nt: TGTGCCAGCAGCTTAGGCCACAGCTATGGCTACACCTTC; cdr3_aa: CASSLGHSYGYTF
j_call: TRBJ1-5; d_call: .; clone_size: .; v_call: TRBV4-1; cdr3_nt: TGCGCCAGCAGCCAAGTCGGTTCCCCACAGCCCCAGCATTTT; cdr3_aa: CASSQVGSPQPQHF
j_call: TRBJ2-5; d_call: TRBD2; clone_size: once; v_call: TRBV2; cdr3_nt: TGTGCCAGCAGCGTTTCTAGCGGGGGTTGGGTGACCCAGTACTTC; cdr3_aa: CASSVSSGGWVTQYF
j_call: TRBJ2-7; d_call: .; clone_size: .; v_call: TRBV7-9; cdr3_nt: TGTGCCAGCACCCCCGTCGGGTCCCACGAGCAGTACTTC; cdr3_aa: CASTPVGSHEQYF
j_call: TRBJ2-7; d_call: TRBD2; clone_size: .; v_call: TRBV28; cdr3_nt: TGTGCCAGCAGTTTGTCGGCGGGAGGACAATACGAGCAGTACTTC; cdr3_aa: CASSLSAGGQYEQYF
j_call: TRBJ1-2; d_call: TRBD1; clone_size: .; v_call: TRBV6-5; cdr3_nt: TGTGCCAGCAGGCCCGGACAGGGAGCCAACTATGGCTACACCTTC; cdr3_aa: CASRPGQGANYGYTF
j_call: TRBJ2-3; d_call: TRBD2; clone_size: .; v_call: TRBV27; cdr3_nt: TGTGCCAGCAGTTTATCGTGGCTAGCGGGAGGGCCTAGCACAGATACGCAGTATTTT; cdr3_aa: CASSLSWLAGGPSTDTQYF
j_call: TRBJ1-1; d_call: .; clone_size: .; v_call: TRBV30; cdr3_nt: TGTGCCTGGAGTGAGGGGTGGCAGTCTAAAGCTTTCTTT; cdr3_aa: CAWSEGWQSKAFF
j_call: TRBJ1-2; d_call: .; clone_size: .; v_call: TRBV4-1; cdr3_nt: TGCGCCAGCAGCCAAGATCGGGCGGGGGCGGACTATGGCTACACCTTC; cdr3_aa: CASSQDRAGADYGYTF
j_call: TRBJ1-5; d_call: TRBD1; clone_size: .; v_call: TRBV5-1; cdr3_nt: TGCGCCAGCAGCTTGGAAACAGGGGTCCAGCCCCAGCATTTT; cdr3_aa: CASSLETGVQPQHF
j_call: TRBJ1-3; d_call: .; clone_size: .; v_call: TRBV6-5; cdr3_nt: TGTGCCAGCAGTCCTACAGGCTCTGGAAACACCATATATTTT; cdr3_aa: CASSPTGSGNTIYF
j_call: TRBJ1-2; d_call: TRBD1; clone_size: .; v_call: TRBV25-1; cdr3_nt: TGTGCCAGCAGGGCAGGGGGCTGGAGCTACACCTTC; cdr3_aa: CASRAGGWSYTF
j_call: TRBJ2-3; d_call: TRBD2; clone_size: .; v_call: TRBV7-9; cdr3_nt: TGTGCCAGCAGCTTAGGACGGATTAGCGGGTTCCCTAGCACAGATACGCAGTATTTT; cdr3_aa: CASSLGRISGFPSTDTQYF
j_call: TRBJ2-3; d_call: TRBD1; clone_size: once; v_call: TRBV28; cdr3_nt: TGTGCCAGCAGTCCCTTGGAACAGGGGTCAGATACGCAGTATTTT; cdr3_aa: CASSPLEQGSDTQYF
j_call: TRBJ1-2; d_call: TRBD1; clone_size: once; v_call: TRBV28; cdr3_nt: TGTGCCAGCAGTTACGGGACAGCCTATGGCTACACCTTC; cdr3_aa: CASSYGTAYGYTF
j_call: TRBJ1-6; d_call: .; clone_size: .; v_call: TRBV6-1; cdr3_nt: TGTGCCAGCAGTGAAGCCAGGCCAGATAATTCACCCCTCCACTTT; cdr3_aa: CASSEARPDNSPLHF
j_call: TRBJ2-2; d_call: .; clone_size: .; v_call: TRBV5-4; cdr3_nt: TGTGCCAGCAGCCCGCACGGGGGCTCCGGGGAGCTGTTTTTT; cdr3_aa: CASSPHGGSGELFF
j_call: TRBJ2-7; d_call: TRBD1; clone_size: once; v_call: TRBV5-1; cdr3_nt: TGCGCCAGCAGACCGCCGGGACAGGGAACCTACGAGCAGTACTTC; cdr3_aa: CASRPPGQGTYEQYF
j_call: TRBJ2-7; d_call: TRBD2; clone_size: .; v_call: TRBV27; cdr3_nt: TGTGCCAGCAGAACTAGCGGGAGTTACGAGCAGTACTTC; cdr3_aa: CASRTSGSYEQYF
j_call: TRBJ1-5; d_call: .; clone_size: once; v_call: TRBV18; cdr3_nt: TGTGCCAGCTCACCATACCAGGGTGGGGAACAGCCCCAGCATTTT; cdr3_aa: CASSPYQGGEQPQHF
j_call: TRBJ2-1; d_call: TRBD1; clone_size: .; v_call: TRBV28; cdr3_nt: TGTGCCAGCAGCTCACAGGGGCTTGAGCAGTTCTTC; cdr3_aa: CASSSQGLEQFF
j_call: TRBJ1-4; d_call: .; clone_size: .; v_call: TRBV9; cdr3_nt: TGTGCCAGCAGCCCTTCCGGGGCCATAAATGAAAAACTGTTTTTT; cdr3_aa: CASSPSGAINEKLFF
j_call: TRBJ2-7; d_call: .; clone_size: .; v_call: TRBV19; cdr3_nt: TGTGCCAGTAGTATGGGGCAGTTCTACGAGCAGTACTTC; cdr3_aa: CASSMGQFYEQYF
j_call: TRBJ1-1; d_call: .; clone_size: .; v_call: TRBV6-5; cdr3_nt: TGTGCCAGCAGAACCTATTTCGATTCGGGCACTGAAGCTTTCTTT; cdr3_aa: CASRTYFDSGTEAFF
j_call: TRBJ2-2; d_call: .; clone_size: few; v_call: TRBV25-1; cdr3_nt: TGTGCCAGCAGTGAATATAACCTGGGCGGGGAGCTGTTTTTT; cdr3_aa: CASSEYNLGGELFF
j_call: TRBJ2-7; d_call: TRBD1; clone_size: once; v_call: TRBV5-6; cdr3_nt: TGTGCCAGCAGCCCAGAGGGACAGGGGACCTACGAGCAGTACTTC; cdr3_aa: CASSPEGQGTYEQYF
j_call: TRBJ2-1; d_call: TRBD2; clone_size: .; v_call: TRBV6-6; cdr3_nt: TGTGCCAGCAGTTACCGGGGGGGGCAGTCTGAGCAGTTCTTC; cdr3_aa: CASSYRGGQSEQFF